This T cell receptor beta chain was found in a study of blood T cell repertoires in COVID-19. In germline, CDR1 is KGHSH, CDR2 LQKENI. J gave up 7 bases and V 3 bases, and 3 bases lay outside the gene matches. The CDR3 runs to 14 residues. Some clones are missing from TCRdb's copy, which holds only in-frame ones; the method was immunoSEQ multiplex PCR. The sample lists 300,000 to 400,000 clones, almost 85% occurring once. What was sequenced was peripheral blood. This receptor was identified in a human donor in a cohort sampled during active COVID-19. The J gene is TRBJ2-3, the V gene TRBV18, with 11 positions matching TRBD2. The CDR3 is CASSPSGGAHTQYF. The CDR3, as DNA: TGTGCCAGCTCACCTAGCGGGGGGGCACATACGCAGTATTTT.